This T cell receptor beta chain was profiled in a study of control samples from healthy donors and cancer patients. J was trimmed by 2 bases and V by 4 bases; bases with no gene match: 3. The CDR3 sequence is 15 residues long. Germline loops: CDR1 MGHRA, CDR2 YSYEKL. Assay: immunoSEQ multiplex PCR; the TCRdb copy retains only in-frame clones and omits some. The data hold some 130,000 clones, with about 85% observed a single time. The sequenced sample was blood. This TCR was recovered from a woman aged 25-40 years in good health. The chain has TRBV4-1 and TRBJ1-3; 9 positions agree with TRBD1. The CDR3 DNA is TGCGCCAGCAGCCCCCGACAGGGGGCTGGAAACACCATATATTTT. Protein sequence: CASSPRQGAGNTIYF.